The 22 T cell receptor beta chains given below trace back to one sample, sequenced in a study of T cell responses to AZD1222 COVID-19 vaccine. The protocol was immunoSEQ multiplex PCR, while the TCRdb copy is restricted to in-frame clones and leaves out a portion. The repertoire has some 120,000 clones, around 83% of them found once; the top ten carry just under 4.5%. This sample comprised peripheral blood, obtained 28 days after the second AZD1222 dose. These receptors were collected from an adult who received the AZD1222 COVID-19 vaccine.

The J gene is TRBJ2-2, the V gene TRBV6-6; TRBD1 might be the D (5 bases). The CDR3 has 16 residues. Germline loops: CDR1 MNHNY, CDR2 SVGAGI (reference sequence). V lost 6 bases and J 4 bases, leaving 18 bases between the germline ends. The chain's CDR3 is CASSPGEGVFTGELFF. CDR3 sequence (DNA): TGTGCCAGCAGCCCTGGGGAAGGGGTGTTCACCGGGGAGCTGTTTTTT.

This clone was detected only once. This chain joins TRBV2 and TRBJ2-3; D might be TRBD2 (6 bases). The V gene lost 2 bases and the J gene lost 2 bases, with 14 bases spanning the gap. The CDR3 consists of 16 residues. Germline CDR1 is SNHLY and CDR2 is FYNNEI. CDR3 sequence (DNA): TGTGCCAGCAGTGAACTCGTCGGGGGACTCACAGATACGCAGTATTTT. Protein sequence: CASSELVGGLTDTQYF.

The gene calls are TRBV6-5 and TRBJ1-2; possible D gene TRBD1, 6 bases. CDR1 MNHEY and CDR2 SVGAGI come from the germline V gene. This CDR3 has 15 residues. Deletions cut 0 bases from V and 4 bases from J, with 12 bases between. CDR3 loop: CASSYSGATGYGYTF. In DNA form, the CDR3 reads TGTGCCAGCAGTTACTCGGGGGCCACGGGCTATGGCTACACCTTC.

This clone was detected only a few times. The chain joins TRBV4-3 to TRBJ1-1; 7 bases are shared with TRBD1. Looked up from germline, CDR1 is LGHNA and CDR2 is YSLEER. The length of the CDR3 is 17 residues. V lost 0 bases to trimming and J lost 2 bases; unmatched junction nucleotides: 9. CDR3 in DNA: TGCGCCAGCAGCCAAGATCCAGGGGGGAATCTTAACACTGAAGCTTTCTTT. Protein: CASSQDPGGNLNTEAFF.

The genes are TRBV19 and TRBJ1-5, with D possibly being TRBD1 (5 bases). The CDR3 sequence is 14 residues long. Per the germline V gene, CDR1 is LNHDA and CDR2 is SQIVND (reference sequence). With 3 bases removed from V and 7 bases from J, the gap between germline ends came to 13 bases. As DNA, the CDR3 is TGTGCCAGTAGTATGGTTGGGGGAAACCAGCCCCAGCATTTT. Encoded protein: CASSMVGGNQPQHF.

This sequence joins TRBV3-1 (or the pseudogene TRBV3-2) and TRBJ2-3; TRBD1 might be the D (6 bases). V lost 0 bases and J 0 bases, leaving 19 bases between the germline ends. The CDR3 covers 19 residues. CDR1 is LGHDT and CDR2 is YNNKEL in the germline V gene (reference sequence). The CDR3 spells CASSQDSAGTNPSTDTQYF. DNA of the CDR3: TGTGCCAGCAGCCAAGACTCGGCTGGGACAAATCCTAGCACAGATACGCAGTATTTT.

The genes are TRBV15 and TRBJ1-6; unclear D gene. The germline V gene encodes CDR1 LNHNV and CDR2 YYDKDF (reference sequence). The length of the CDR3 is 13 residues. V was trimmed by 0 bases and J by 10 bases, leaving 7 bases between them. CDR3 protein: CATSREGSSPLHF. The CDR3 coding sequence is TGTGCCACCAGCAGAGAGGGCAGCTCACCCCTCCACTTT.

This chain links TRBV5-1 with TRBJ2-2; no clear D gene. The CDR3 has 15 amino acids. The V end was cut by 0 bases, the J end by 5 bases, with 11 bases between. Germline V gene lookup returns CDR1 SGHRS and CDR2 YFSETQ. The CDR3 DNA reads as TGCGCCAGCAGCTTGGAGGGCATCGGGACCGGGGAGCTGTTTTTT. It yields the protein CASSLEGIGTGELFF. Complete variable domain (other parts from reference TRBV5-1 and TRBJ2-2): KAGVTQTPRYLIKTRGQQVTLSCSPISGHRSVSWYQQTPGQGLQFLFEYFSETQRNKGNFPGRFSGRQFSNSRSEMNVSTLELGDSALYLCASSLEGIGTGELFFGEGSRLTVL.

The chain carries TRBV5-6 and TRBJ2-2; perhaps TRBD1 as D (6 bases). There are 17 residues in the CDR3. Between the trimmed V and J ends, which lost 1 base and 7 bases, there was a span of 20 bases. Germline V lookup: CDR1 SGHDT, CDR2 YYEEEE. The CDR3 spells CASSLSFRQVLGGELFF. CDR3 sequence (DNA): TGTGCCAGCAGCTTGTCGTTTCGACAGGTTTTGGGCGGGGAGCTGTTTTTT.

The chain uses TRBV2 and TRBJ2-2; 8 nucleotides agree with TRBD2. V shed 8 bases, J shed 7 bases, and the junction held 12 bases outside the gene matches. The length of the CDR3 is 15 residues. Germline loops: CDR1 SNHLY, CDR2 FYNNEI. Here the CDR3 DNA reads TGTGCCAGCTCCCCGGTCGGGGGGGGCGTCGGGGAGCTGTTTTTT. Protein sequence: CASSPVGGGVGELFF.

This chain connects TRBV28 to TRBJ1-4, with a possible D match to TRBD1 (6 bases). Germline CDR1 MDHEN, CDR2 SYDVKM. Trimming shortened V by 6 bases and J by 3 bases, and 17 bases separated the two germline ends. This CDR3 is built from 16 residues. Here the CDR3 DNA reads TGTGCCAGCAGCTCCACGGGGGGCGTATCTAATGAAAAACTGTTTTTT. This codes for CASSSTGGVSNEKLFF.

This clone was picked up a small number of times. The rearrangement joins TRBV18 to TRBJ1-5, with D possibly TRBD1 on 5 matching bases. Germline values: CDR1 KGHSH, CDR2 LQKENI. The CDR3 runs 14 residues. The V gene lost 5 bases and the J gene lost 3 bases, with 11 bases spanning the gap. Here the CDR3 DNA reads TGTGCCAGCTCATTCGACAGTTACAATCAGCCCCAGCATTTT. Amino acids: CASSFDSYNQPQHF.

This clone was counted a few times. The chain has TRBV3-1 (or the pseudogene TRBV3-2) and TRBJ2-3, with TRBD2 as a possible D gene (7 bases). Trimming pared 4 bases from V and 5 bases from J, leaving 16 bases between. The germline CDR1 and CDR2 sequences are LGHDT and YNNKEL (reference sequence). This CDR3 contains 15 residues. CDR3: CASSLRLARGDTQYF. CDR3 DNA sequence: TGTGCCAGCAGCCTGAGACTAGCCAGGGGAGATACGCAGTATTTT.

V is TRBV18 and J is TRBJ2-5; possibly TRBD1 for D (5 bases). CDR3 length equals 14 residues. Trimming removed 4 bases from V and 1 base from J, with 10 bases in between. Germline V gene sequence: CDR1 KGHSH, CDR2 LQKENI. The CDR3 is CASSRQTRQETQYF. The CDR3 bases are TGTGCCAGCTCACGACAGACACGCCAAGAGACCCAGTACTTC.

The chain employs TRBV10-3 and TRBJ2-7; 13 positions agree with TRBD2. In germline, CDR1 is ENHRY, CDR2 SYGVKD. This CDR3 has 16 amino acids. The trim removed 10 bases at V and 0 bases at J, leaving 9 bases unmatched. The CDR3 spells CATRLAGGLASYEQYF. The CDR3 region has the DNA TGTGCCACCCGACTAGCGGGGGGCCTAGCCTCCTACGAGCAGTACTTC.

The chain couples TRBV4-2 to TRBJ2-7; D gene unclear. This CDR3 is built from 14 residues. The germline V gene encodes CDR1 LGHNA and CDR2 YNFKEQ. The V and J ends lost 4 bases and 5 bases respectively, with 15 bases between them. This CDR3 reads CASSPQLQANEQYF. DNA for the CDR3: TGTGCCAGCAGCCCTCAGTTACAAGCGAACGAGCAGTACTTC.

The gene calls are TRBV7-9 and TRBJ2-1; no clear D gene. The CDR3 covers 12 residues. The germline CDR1 and CDR2 sequences are SEHNR and FQNEAQ (reference sequence). V was clipped by 1 base and J by 9 bases, with 7 bases between them. CDR3 region: CASSLDAGEQFF. In nucleotides, the CDR3 is TGTGCCAGCAGCTTAGATGCTGGTGAGCAGTTCTTC.

The CDR3: CSDRTGPGGYTF. The CDR3 coding sequence is TGCAGCGACCGGACGGGGCCCGGTGGCTACACCTTC. This chain connects TRBV29-1 to TRBJ1-2, with a tentative D call TRBD1 (5 bases). The germline V gene has CDR1 SQVTM and CDR2 ANQGSEA. With 7 bases removed from V and 7 bases from J, the gap between germline ends came to 16 bases. This CDR3 has 12 residues.

The V gene is TRBV19, the J gene TRBJ2-5, with 9 bases matching TRBD2. Trimming at V came to 2 bases and at J to 5 bases, leaving 3 bases not matched to a gene. The CDR3 has 14 residues. Germline lookup yields CDR1 LNHDA and CDR2 SQIVND (reference sequence). The CDR3 bases are TGTGCCAGTAGTATACCCACTAGCGGGGAGACCCAGTACTTC. Translating it yields CASSIPTSGETQYF.

The rearrangement links TRBV7-2 to TRBJ1-5, with TRBD1 matching over 11 bases. V lost 5 bases and J lost 6; bases outside the gene matches: 6. Germline assignment: CDR1 SGHTA and CDR2 FQGNSA. There are 15 residues in the CDR3. CDR3 in amino acids: CASSLSGQGVQPQHF. Written as DNA, the CDR3 is TGTGCCAGCAGCCTCTCGGGACAGGGGGTTCAGCCCCAGCATTTT.

This chain uses TRBV4-1 with TRBJ2-2; D is unclear. Germline V gives CDR1 MGHRA, CDR2 YSYEKL. Trimming took off 1 base at V and 6 bases at J, with 12 bases between the two ends. The CDR3 is 15 amino acids. The CDR3 region has the DNA TGCGCCAGCAGCCAAGTCATAGGGCGAGCCGGGGAGCTGTTTTTT. Protein: CASSQVIGRAGELFF.

The chain recombines TRBV28 with TRBJ1-4, with D perhaps matching TRBD1 (6 bases). With 6 bases removed from V and 0 bases from J, the gap between germline ends came to 8 bases. This CDR3 region has 14 residues. CDR1 and CDR2 (germline): MDHEN, SYDVKM. CDR3 in DNA: TGTGCCAGCAGCCCAGGGGCAACTAATGAAAAACTGTTTTTT. Amino acids: CASSPGATNEKLFF.